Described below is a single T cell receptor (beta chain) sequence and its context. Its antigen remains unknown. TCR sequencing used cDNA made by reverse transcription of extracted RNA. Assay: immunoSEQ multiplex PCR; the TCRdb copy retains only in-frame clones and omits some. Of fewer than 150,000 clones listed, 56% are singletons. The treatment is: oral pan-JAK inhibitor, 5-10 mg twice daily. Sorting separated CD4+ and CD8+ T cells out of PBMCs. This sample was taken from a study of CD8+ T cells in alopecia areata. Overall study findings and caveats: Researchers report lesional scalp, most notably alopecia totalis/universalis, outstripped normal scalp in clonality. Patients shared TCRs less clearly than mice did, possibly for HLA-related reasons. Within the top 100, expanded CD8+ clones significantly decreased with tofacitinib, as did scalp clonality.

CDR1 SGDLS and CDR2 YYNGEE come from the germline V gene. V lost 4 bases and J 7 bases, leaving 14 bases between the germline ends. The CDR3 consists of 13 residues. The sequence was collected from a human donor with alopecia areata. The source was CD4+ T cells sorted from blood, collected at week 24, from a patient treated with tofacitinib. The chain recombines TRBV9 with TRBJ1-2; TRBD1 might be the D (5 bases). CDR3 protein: CASSSLRGGGYTF. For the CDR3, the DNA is TGTGCCAGCAGCTCCCTGAGGGGTGGTGGCTACACCTTC.